This paragraph reports one T cell receptor (beta chain). Its specificity is unknown. These data belong to a study of blood T cells in healthy people across ages. General study results and limits: Naive T cell percentage showed a strong correlation with the diversity of TCR beta.

The second PCR ran about 6 to 12 cycles with a sample-barcoded 5' primer and J-beta primers. One entry per CDR3 protein, called by TCRdb with MiXCR from the 5' RACE reads. The sample includes more than 450,000 distinct CDR3 sequences, about a quarter of them seen just once. The CDR3 is 15 amino acids. V lost 4 bases and J 5 bases, leaving 21 bases between the germline ends. CDR1 is DFQATT and CDR2 is SNEGSKA in the germline V gene (reference sequence). Isolation recovered at least 6 million PBMCs from every sample. The same data also contributed to another study, on T cells of mothers and their children. That report notes: The extracted RNA was employed in its entirety for cDNA synthesis, at 1.5 ug per 15 ul. The data showed no persistent microchimeric T cell clones.

The gene calls are TRBV20-1 and TRBJ2-7; possibly TRBD2 for D (5 bases). The specimen was blood. The sequence was obtained from a boy between 2 and 15 years old in good health. The CDR3: CSAKEERGRPHEQYF. The CDR3 bases are TGCAGTGCTAAGGAGGAACGTGGGAGACCCCACGAGCAGTACTTC.